The rows below give T cell receptor beta chains drawn from one sample of a study of glioma-infiltrating T cells. From the multiplex PCR reads, TCRdb called clonotypes with MiXCR, one entry per CDR3 protein. This sample carries 17,000 or so distinct CDR3 sequences, about 62% of them seen once, and the ten largest clones take around two fifths. The sequenced material came from glioma tissue, nonneoplastic brain tissue, or PBMCs (not recorded which). The origin of the receptors is a human donor with low-grade glioma or glioblastoma, undergoing nonglioma brain surgery, or in good health (not recorded which). The CDR3 runs from the conserved cysteine through the conserved F or W. A D gene is named only where the DNA matches it firmly. Not all rows give a size; the values are once, few, many and, for expanded clones, a class.

D gene: NA; clone size: few; J gene: TRBJ2-1; V gene: TRBV6-1; CDR3 protein: CASTEGAGEQFF; CDR3 DNA: TGTGCCTCTACGGAAGGGGCCGGTGAGCAGTTCTTC
D gene: NA; clone size: NA; J gene: TRBJ1-5; V gene: TRBV15; CDR3 protein: CATSRGGGGQPQHF; CDR3 DNA: TGTGCCACCAGCAGAGGAGGGGGAGGTCAGCCCCAGCATTTT
D gene: NA; clone size: NA; J gene: TRBJ1-5; V gene: TRBV28; CDR3 protein: CASIVQGNQPQHF; CDR3 DNA: TGTGCCAGCATAGTGCAGGGCAATCAGCCCCAGCATTTT
D gene: NA; clone size: few; J gene: TRBJ1-5; V gene: TRBV20-1; CDR3 protein: CSASDSTSNQPQHF; CDR3 DNA: TGCAGTGCTAGCGACTCCACTAGCAATCAGCCCCAGCATTTT
D gene: TRBD2; clone size: NA; J gene: TRBJ2-3; V gene: TRBV27; CDR3 protein: CASSLGLAVTDTQYF; CDR3 DNA: TGTGCCAGCAGTTTGGGGCTAGCGGTCACAGATACGCAGTATTTT
D gene: NA; clone size: few; J gene: TRBJ2-3; V gene: TRBV6-9; CDR3 protein: CASSYNAGTQYF; CDR3 DNA: TGTGCCAGCAGTTACAATGCGGGGACGCAGTATTTT
D gene: TRBD1; clone size: NA; J gene: TRBJ2-1; V gene: TRBV29-1; CDR3 protein: CSVPTGDDTYNEQFF; CDR3 DNA: TGCAGCGTTCCCACAGGGGACGATACCTACAATGAGCAGTTCTTC
D gene: NA; clone size: once; J gene: TRBJ1-1; V gene: TRBV5-5; CDR3 protein: CVSSLDREGVVRLTFEAFF; CDR3 DNA: TGTGTCAGCAGCTTAGATCGAGAAGGGGTTGTGCGGCTCACCTTTGAAGCTTTCTTT
D gene: TRBD2; clone size: NA; J gene: TRBJ2-1; V gene: TRBV20-1; CDR3 protein: CSARGNGDYYNEQFF; CDR3 DNA: TGCAGTGCTAGAGGTAACGGGGACTACTACAATGAGCAGTTCTTC
D gene: TRBD1; clone size: NA; J gene: TRBJ2-7; V gene: TRBV20-1; CDR3 protein: CSARRQGAREQYF; CDR3 DNA: TGCAGTGCTAGACGGCAGGGGGCTCGGGAGCAGTACTTC
D gene: TRBD1; clone size: NA; J gene: TRBJ2-7; V gene: TRBV19; CDR3 protein: CASSWDSQTSYEQYF; CDR3 DNA: TGTGCCAGTAGCTGGGACAGCCAAACATCCTACGAGCAGTACTTC
D gene: NA; clone size: NA; J gene: TRBJ2-7; V gene: TRBV6-2/TRBV6-3; CDR3 protein: CASSDSCRRDFSSYEQYF; CDR3 DNA: TGTGCCAGCAGTGACTCGTGTCGAAGAGACTTTAGCTCCTACGAGCAGTACTTC
D gene: NA; clone size: NA; J gene: TRBJ2-7; V gene: TRBV27; CDR3 protein: CATPLSTQYF; CDR3 DNA: TGTGCCACCCCGCTTAGTACCCAGTACTTC
D gene: NA; clone size: NA; J gene: TRBJ2-7; V gene: TRBV28; CDR3 protein: CASSSEIYEQYF; CDR3 DNA: TGTGCCAGCAGTTCGGAGATTTACGAGCAGTACTTC
D gene: TRBD2; clone size: NA; J gene: TRBJ2-2; V gene: TRBV25-1; CDR3 protein: CASSEGIGRAGELFF; CDR3 DNA: TGTGCCAGCAGTGAAGGGATTGGGAGGGCCGGGGAGCTGTTTTTT
D gene: NA; clone size: NA; J gene: TRBJ1-1; V gene: TRBV6-1; CDR3 protein: CATRENTEAFF; CDR3 DNA: TGTGCCACCAGGGAGAACACTGAAGCTTTCTTT
D gene: NA; clone size: NA; J gene: TRBJ1-1; V gene: TRBV20-1; CDR3 protein: CSVKTEMNTEAFF; CDR3 DNA: TGCAGTGTGAAGACGGAAATGAACACTGAAGCTTTCTTT
D gene: NA; clone size: few; J gene: TRBJ1-2; V gene: TRBV7-6; CDR3 protein: CASSLAAQADLYTF; CDR3 DNA: TGTGCCAGCAGCTTAGCCGCGCAGGCGGATCTCTACACCTTC
D gene: NA; clone size: medium-sized; J gene: TRBJ1-5; V gene: TRBV27; CDR3 protein: CASSPYGVTTNQPQHF; CDR3 DNA: TGTGCCAGCAGTCCCTATGGGGTGACAACGAATCAGCCCCAGCATTTT
D gene: NA; clone size: NA; J gene: TRBJ1-2; V gene: TRBV6-2/TRBV6-3; CDR3 protein: CASGRRGYGYTF; CDR3 DNA: TGTGCCAGCGGACGTAGGGGGTATGGCTACACCTTC
D gene: TRBD1; clone size: few; J gene: TRBJ1-3; V gene: TRBV20-1; CDR3 protein: CSASQGAKGNTIYF; CDR3 DNA: TGCAGTGCTTCACAGGGGGCGAAGGGAAACACCATATATTTT
D gene: NA; clone size: once; J gene: TRBJ2-3; V gene: TRBV7-9; CDR3 protein: CASSRMDF; CDR3 DNA: TGTGCCAGCAGCCGGATGGATTTT
D gene: TRBD1; clone size: few; J gene: TRBJ1-1; V gene: TRBV20-1; CDR3 protein: CSAPGTGDLEAFF; CDR3 DNA: TGCAGTGCTCCCGGGACAGGGGATCTTGAAGCTTTCTTT
D gene: NA; clone size: NA; J gene: TRBJ2-3; V gene: TRBV7-2; CDR3 protein: CASSLAAWGADTQYF; CDR3 DNA: TGTGCCAGCAGCTTAGCAGCCTGGGGTGCAGATACGCAGTATTTT